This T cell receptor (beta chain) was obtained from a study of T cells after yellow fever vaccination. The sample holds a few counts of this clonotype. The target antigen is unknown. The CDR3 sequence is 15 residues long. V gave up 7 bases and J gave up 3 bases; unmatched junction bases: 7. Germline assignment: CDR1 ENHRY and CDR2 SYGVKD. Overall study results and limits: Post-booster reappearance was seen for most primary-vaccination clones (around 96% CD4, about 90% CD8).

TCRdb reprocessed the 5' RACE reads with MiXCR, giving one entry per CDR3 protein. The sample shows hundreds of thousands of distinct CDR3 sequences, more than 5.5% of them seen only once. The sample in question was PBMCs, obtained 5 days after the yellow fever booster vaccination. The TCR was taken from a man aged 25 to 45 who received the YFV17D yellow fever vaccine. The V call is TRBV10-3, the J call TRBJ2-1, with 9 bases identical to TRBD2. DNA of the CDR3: TGTGCCATCACCCAAGCGGGAGGTGGCTACAATGAGCAGTTCTTC. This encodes CAITQAGGGYNEQFF.